These T cell receptor beta chains were read from a single sample in a study of breast tumors, draining lymph nodes, adjacent tissues. TCRdb redid the calling of the multiplex PCR reads with MiXCR, one entry per CDR3 protein. The top ten hold around 8% of the sample, which has about 20,000 distinct CDR3 sequences, roughly 50% seen once. Sequencing used breast tumor tissue. The receptors here all came from a female donor with breast cancer. Some clones in this sample may be carry-over from other donors' samples. Each CDR3 is given with its conserved first and last residue. D genes are given only for firm matches. Clone size appears in some rows only: once, few, many, or a class for an expanded clone.

D gene | clone size | CDR3 length | J gene | V gene | CDR3 protein | CDR3 DNA
TRBD2 | NA | 15 | TRBJ2-1 | TRBV9 | CASSVGGRRVNEQFF | TGTGCCAGCAGCGTAGGCGGGAGACGGGTAAATGAGCAGTTCTTC
TRBD2 | NA | 16 | TRBJ2-3 | TRBV5-6 | CASSLEGLAESDTQYF | TGTGCCAGCAGCTTGGAGGGACTAGCGGAATCAGATACGCAGTATTTT
TRBD2 | NA | 15 | TRBJ2-7 | TRBV5-1 | CASSTSGDSSYEQYF | TGCGCCAGCAGCACTAGCGGGGACAGCTCCTACGAGCAGTACTTC
NA | many | 15 | TRBJ1-5 | TRBV15 | CATSAEGQGGQPQHF | TGTGCCACCAGCGCAGAGGGGCAGGGCGGCCAGCCCCAGCATTTT
TRBD2 | many | 14 | TRBJ2-1 | TRBV10-3 | CAIRRTSGSDEQFF | TGTGCCATCAGAAGGACTAGCGGGAGCGATGAGCAGTTCTTC
NA | many | 14 | TRBJ2-3 | TRBV6-1 | CAIGWQGFTDTQYF | TGTGCCATAGGGTGGCAGGGCTTCACAGATACGCAGTATTTT
NA | NA | 12 | TRBJ1-6 | TRBV19 | CASSSYNSPPHF | TGTGCCAGTAGTTCCTATAATTCACCCCCCCACTTT
NA | medium-sized | 12 | TRBJ2-3 | TRBV7-2 | CASSRTTDTQYF | TGTGCCAGCAGCAGGACCACAGATACGCAGTATTTT
TRBD2 | NA | 18 | TRBJ2-7 | TRBV11-3 | CASSLVLAGGVESYEQYF | TGTGCCAGCAGCTTAGTACTAGCGGGAGGGGTGGAGTCCTACGAGCAGTACTTC
TRBD2 | NA | 15 | TRBJ2-7 | TRBV2 | CASNPPRAPRGEQYF | TGTGCCAGCAACCCTCCCCGGGCCCCGCGGGGGGAGCAGTACTTC
TRBD2 | many | 16 | TRBJ2-7 | TRBV6-1 | CASRRSRGGDYYEQYF | TGTGCCAGCAGGCGCAGCCGGGGGGGGGACTACTACGAGCAGTACTTC
NA | many | 15 | TRBJ1-3 | TRBV6-6 | CASTPADRAGNTIYF | TGTGCCAGCACCCCCGCGGACAGAGCTGGAAACACCATATATTTT
TRBD1 | NA | 19 | TRBJ1-5 | TRBV20-1 | CSASPLPGTGGISNQPQHF | TGCAGTGCTAGCCCCCTGCCCGGGACAGGGGGCATTAGCAATCAGCCCCAGCATTTT
TRBD2 | many | 15 | TRBJ2-7 | TRBV9 | CASSKASGGSYEQYF | TGTGCCAGCAGCAAGGCAAGCGGGGGCAGCTACGAGCAGTACTTC
TRBD2 | NA | 14 | TRBJ2-7 | TRBV7-2 | CASSSSSGSNEQYF | TGTGCCAGCAGCTCGTCTAGCGGGAGTAACGAGCAGTACTTC
TRBD2 | NA | 17 | TRBJ2-5 | TRBV27 | CASSSGLAGTAQETQYF | TGTGCCAGCAGTTCGGGACTAGCGGGAACCGCCCAAGAGACCCAGTACTTC
NA | many | 14 | TRBJ1-1 | TRBV7-8 | CASSSLLRDTEAFF | TGTGCCAGCAGCTCTCTCCTAAGGGACACTGAAGCTTTCTTT
TRBD2 | medium-sized | 14 | TRBJ2-7 | TRBV6-2/TRBV6-3 | CASSRTSGKNEQYF | TGTGCCAGCAGCCGGACTAGCGGGAAAAACGAGCAGTACTTC
TRBD2 | NA | 20 | TRBJ2-7 | TRBV20-1 | CSARSPRGLAGGVESYEQYF | TGCAGTGCTAGATCCCCCCGCGGACTAGCGGGAGGGGTGGAGTCCTACGAGCAGTACTTC
TRBD2 | NA | 14 | TRBJ2-2 | TRBV19 | CASHKGTSYGELFF | TGTGCCAGCCATAAGGGGACTAGCTACGGGGAGCTGTTTTTT
NA | many | 16 | TRBJ2-1 | TRBV9 | CASSVYRAGGYNEQFF | TGTGCCAGCAGCGTTTATCGAGCGGGTGGGTACAATGAGCAGTTCTTC
NA | once | 15 | TRBJ1-4 | TRBV7-9 | CASSLGLSENEKLLF | TGTGCCAGCAGCTTAGGACTCTCAGAAAATGAGAAACTGCTTTTT
NA | NA | 13 | TRBJ1-5 | TRBV7-6 | CASSSGLNQPQHF | TGTGCCAGCAGCTCAGGGTTGAATCAGCCCCAGCATTTT
TRBD1 | large | 14 | TRBJ1-6 | TRBV20-1 | CSARVGTVATPLHF | TGCAGTGCTAGAGTCGGGACAGTAGCTACCCCCCTCCACTTT
TRBD2 | medium-sized | 15 | TRBJ2-7 | TRBV20-1 | CSARDWGLAGGVQYF | TGCAGTGCTAGAGATTGGGGACTAGCGGGAGGGGTGCAGTACTTC
NA | NA | 12 | TRBJ1-2 | TRBV30 | CAGSLIQGKDTF | TGTGCCGGGAGCCTTATTCAGGGGAAAGACACCTTC
NA | many | 15 | TRBJ2-3 | TRBV7-2 | CASSSGTQSTDTQYF | TGTGCCAGCAGCTCCGGGACTCAGAGCACAGATACGCAGTATTTT
NA | NA | 15 | TRBJ1-2 | TRBV25-1 | CASSEYSRQGHGYTF | TGTGCTAGCAGTGAATATAGTCGTCAGGGCCATGGCTACACCTTC
NA | many | 15 | TRBJ2-1 | TRBV3-1 | CASSQELGLYNEQFF | TGTGCCAGCAGCCAAGAGTTGGGACTTTACAATGAGCAGTTCTTC
NA | NA | 13 | TRBJ2-1 | TRBV5-1 | CASSSTEDNDQFF | TGCGCCAGCAGCTCCACGGAAGACAATGACCAGTTCTTC
TRBD2 | medium-sized | 18 | TRBJ2-3 | TRBV10-3 | CAISGRTSGSPSTDTQYF | TGTGCCATCAGTGGGAGGACTAGCGGGAGTCCTAGCACAGATACGCAGTATTTT
TRBD2 | few | 13 | TRBJ2-1 | TRBV20-1 | CSARTSGSDEQFF | TGCAGTGCTAGGACTAGCGGGAGCGATGAGCAGTTCTTC
TRBD2 | NA | 15 | TRBJ2-1 | TRBV27 | CASSFGLAGDNEQFF | TGTGCCAGCAGTTTTGGCCTAGCGGGGGACAATGAGCAGTTCTTC
TRBD2 | once | 15 | TRBJ2-7 | TRBV7-2 | CASSLAIGRSGEQYF | TGTGCCAGCAGCTTAGCGATCGGGAGGTCGGGGGAGCAGTACTTC